The sequence of this T cell receptor beta chain was determined in a study of shared clonotypes between healthy human individuals. General observations from the study: Lower generation probabilities were found for non-shared clonotypes than for those shared by all four donors.

Naive CD45RA+ and memory CD45RA-negative subsets were split from CD4+ cells. Comment on this clone: Its antigen remains unknown.

Original processing notes: From ImmunoSEQ came sequences covering only the junction and carrying no quality scores, so filtering differed. Libraries were prepared by immunoSEQ multiplex PCR; TCRdb keeps only in-frame clonotypes and omits some of them. V, J and clone size are those of that table, while D and trimming were read from the DNA. The sample contains some 240,000 clones, just over 65% of which appear only once. The specimen was memory CD4+ T cells sorted from blood. The subset is: CD45RA-negative fraction. This TCR came from a man aged 25-45 years in good health.

CDR3 bases: TGTGCCAGCAGCCCAGGACTGGGGGCCTACGAGCAGTACTTC. Amino acid sequence: CASSPGLGAYEQYF. The chain uses TRBV5-4 and TRBJ2-7, with D perhaps TRBD1 or TRBD2 (5 bases each). V was trimmed by 4 bases and J by 2 bases, leaving 13 bases between them. Germline CDR1 and CDR2: SGHNT and YYREEE (reference sequence). The CDR3 runs 14 residues.